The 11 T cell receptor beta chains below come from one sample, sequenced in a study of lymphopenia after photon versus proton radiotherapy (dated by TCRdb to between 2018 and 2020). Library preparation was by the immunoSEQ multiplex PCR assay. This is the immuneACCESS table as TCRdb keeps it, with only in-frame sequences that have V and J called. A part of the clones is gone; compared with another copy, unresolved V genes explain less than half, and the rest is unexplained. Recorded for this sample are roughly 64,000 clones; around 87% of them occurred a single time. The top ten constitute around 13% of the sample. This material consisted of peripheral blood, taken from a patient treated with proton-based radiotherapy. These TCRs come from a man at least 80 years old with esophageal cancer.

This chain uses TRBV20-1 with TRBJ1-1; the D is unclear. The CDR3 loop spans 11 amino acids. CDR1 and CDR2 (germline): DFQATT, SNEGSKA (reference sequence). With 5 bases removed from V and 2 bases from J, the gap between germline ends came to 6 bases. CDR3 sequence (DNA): TGCAGTGCTGAGGGAAACACTGAAGCTTTCTTT. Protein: CSAEGNTEAFF.

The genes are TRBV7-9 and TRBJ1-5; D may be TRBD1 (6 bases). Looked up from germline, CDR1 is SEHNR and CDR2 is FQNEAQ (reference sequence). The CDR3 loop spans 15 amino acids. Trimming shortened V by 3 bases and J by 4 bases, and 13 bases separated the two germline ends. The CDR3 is CASSLAGTPNQPQHF. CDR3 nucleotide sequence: TGTGCCAGCAGCTTGGCCGGGACACCGAATCAGCCCCAGCATTTT.

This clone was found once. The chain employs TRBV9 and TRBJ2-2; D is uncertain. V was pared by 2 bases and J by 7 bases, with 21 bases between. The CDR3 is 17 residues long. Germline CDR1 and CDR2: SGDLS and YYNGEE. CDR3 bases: TGTGCCAGCAGCGTGGCTTTAATCGACTCCTCCGGCGGGGAGCTGTTTTTT. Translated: CASSVALIDSSGGELFF.

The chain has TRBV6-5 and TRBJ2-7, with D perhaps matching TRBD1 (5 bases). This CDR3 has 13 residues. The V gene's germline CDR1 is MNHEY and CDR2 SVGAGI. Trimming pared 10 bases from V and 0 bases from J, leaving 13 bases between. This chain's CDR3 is CATQRQNSYEQYF. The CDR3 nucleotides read TGTGCCACCCAAAGACAGAACTCCTACGAGCAGTACTTC.

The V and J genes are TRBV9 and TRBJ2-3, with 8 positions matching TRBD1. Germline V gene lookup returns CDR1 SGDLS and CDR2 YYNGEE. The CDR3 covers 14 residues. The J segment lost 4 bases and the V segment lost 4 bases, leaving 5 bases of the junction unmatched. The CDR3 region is CASSIGQGPDTQYF. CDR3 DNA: TGTGCCAGCAGCATCGGACAGGGCCCAGATACGCAGTATTTT.

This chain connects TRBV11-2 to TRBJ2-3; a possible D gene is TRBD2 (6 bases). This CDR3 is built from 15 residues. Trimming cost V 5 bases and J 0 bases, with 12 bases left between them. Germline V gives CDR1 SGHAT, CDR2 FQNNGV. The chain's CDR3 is CASSRDGSSTDTQYF. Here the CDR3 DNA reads TGTGCCAGCAGCCGCGACGGGAGTAGCACAGATACGCAGTATTTT.

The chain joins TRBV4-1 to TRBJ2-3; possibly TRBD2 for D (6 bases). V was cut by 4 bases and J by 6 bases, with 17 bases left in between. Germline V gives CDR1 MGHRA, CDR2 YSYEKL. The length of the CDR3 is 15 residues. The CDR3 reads CASSLSSAPHDTQYF. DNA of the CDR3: TGCGCCAGCAGCCTATCTAGCGCCCCTCACGATACGCAGTATTTT.

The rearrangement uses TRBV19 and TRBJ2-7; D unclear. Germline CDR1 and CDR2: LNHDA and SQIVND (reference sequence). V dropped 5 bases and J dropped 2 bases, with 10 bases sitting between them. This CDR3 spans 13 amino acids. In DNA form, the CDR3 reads TGTGCCAGTAGTTCGGACGGACCCTACGAGCAGTACTTC. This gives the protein CASSSDGPYEQYF. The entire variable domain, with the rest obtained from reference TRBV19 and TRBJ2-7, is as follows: DGGITQSPKYLFRKEGQNVTLSCEQNLNHDAMYWYRQDPGQGLRLIYYSQIVNDFQKGDIAEGYSVSREKKESFPLTVTSAQKNPTAFYLCASSSDGPYEQYFGPGTRLTVT.

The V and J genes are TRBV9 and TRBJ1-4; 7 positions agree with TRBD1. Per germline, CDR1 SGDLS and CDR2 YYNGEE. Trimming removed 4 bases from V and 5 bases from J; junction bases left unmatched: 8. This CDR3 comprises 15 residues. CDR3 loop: CASSTNRGPNEKLFF. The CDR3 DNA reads TGTGCCAGCAGCACCAACAGGGGCCCCAATGAAAAACTGTTTTTT.

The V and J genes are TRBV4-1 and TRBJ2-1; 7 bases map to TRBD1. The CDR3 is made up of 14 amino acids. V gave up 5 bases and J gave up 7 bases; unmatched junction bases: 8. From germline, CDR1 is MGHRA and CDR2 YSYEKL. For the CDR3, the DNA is TGCGCCAGCAGCACTCGACAGGGTGCGAATGAGCAGTTCTTC. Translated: CASSTRQGANEQFF.

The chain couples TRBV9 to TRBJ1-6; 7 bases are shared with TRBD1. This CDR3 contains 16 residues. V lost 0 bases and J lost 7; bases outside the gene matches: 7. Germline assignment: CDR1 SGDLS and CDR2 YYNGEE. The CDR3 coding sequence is TGTGCCAGCAGCGTAGGAACCCAGGGGGAAAATTCACCCCTCCACTTT. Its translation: CASSVGTQGENSPLHF.